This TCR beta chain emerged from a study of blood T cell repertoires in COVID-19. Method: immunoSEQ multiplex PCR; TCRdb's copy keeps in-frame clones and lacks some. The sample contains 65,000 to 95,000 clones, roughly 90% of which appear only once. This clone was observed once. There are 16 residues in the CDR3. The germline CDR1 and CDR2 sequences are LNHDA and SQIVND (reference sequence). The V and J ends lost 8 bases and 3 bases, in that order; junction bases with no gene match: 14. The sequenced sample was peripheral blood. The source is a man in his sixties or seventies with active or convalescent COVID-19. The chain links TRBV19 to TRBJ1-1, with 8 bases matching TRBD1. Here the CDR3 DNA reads TGTGCCAGTGCCGACAGGGGCAGGGTTTGGGACACTGAAGCTTTCTTT. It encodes CASADRGRVWDTEAFF.